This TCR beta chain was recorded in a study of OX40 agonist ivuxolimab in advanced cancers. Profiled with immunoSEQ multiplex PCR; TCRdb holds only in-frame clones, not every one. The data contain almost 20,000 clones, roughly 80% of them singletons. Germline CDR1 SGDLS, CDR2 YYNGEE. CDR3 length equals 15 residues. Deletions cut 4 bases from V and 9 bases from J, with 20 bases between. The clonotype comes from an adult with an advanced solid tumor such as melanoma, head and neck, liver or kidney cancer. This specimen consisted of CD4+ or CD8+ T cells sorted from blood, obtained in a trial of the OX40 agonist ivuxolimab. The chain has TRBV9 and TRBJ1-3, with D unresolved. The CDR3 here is CASSPTRGSPATIYF. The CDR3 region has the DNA TGTGCCAGCAGCCCGACGCGCGGGTCCCCAGCCACCATATATTTT.